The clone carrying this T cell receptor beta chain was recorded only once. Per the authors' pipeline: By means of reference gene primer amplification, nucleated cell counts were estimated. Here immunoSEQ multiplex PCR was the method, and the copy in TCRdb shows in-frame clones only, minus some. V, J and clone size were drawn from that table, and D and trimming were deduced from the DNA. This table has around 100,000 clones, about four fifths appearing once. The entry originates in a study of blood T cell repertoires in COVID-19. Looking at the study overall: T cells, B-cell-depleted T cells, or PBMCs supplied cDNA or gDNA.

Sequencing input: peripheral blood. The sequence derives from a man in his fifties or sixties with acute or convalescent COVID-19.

The CDR3 bases are TGTGCCAGCAGCCCGTGGGGACTAGCGGGGAATGAGCAGTTCTTC. This translates into CASSPWGLAGNEQFF. J is TRBJ2-1 and V is TRBV7-2, with 13 bases aligning to TRBD2. This CDR3 spans 15 amino acids. With 5 bases clipped from V and 7 bases from J, the junction kept 5 bases outside the gene matches. Germline V gives CDR1 SGHTA, CDR2 FQGNSA.